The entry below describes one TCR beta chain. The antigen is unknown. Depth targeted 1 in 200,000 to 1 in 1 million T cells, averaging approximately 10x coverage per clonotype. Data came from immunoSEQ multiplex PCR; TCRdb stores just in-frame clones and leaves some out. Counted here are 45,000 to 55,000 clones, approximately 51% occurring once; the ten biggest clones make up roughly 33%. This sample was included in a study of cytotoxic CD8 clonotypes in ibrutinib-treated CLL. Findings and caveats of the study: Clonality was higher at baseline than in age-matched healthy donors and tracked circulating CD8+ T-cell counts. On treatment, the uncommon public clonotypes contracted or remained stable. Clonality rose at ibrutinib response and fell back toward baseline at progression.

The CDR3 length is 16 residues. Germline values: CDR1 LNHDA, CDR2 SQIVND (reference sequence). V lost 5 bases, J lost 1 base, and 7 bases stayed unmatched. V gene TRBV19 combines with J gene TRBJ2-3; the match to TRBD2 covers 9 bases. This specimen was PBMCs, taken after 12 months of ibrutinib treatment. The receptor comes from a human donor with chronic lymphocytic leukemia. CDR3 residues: CASSALLAGRTDTQYF. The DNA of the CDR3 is TGTGCCAGTAGTGCCCTCCTAGCGGGGCGCACAGATACGCAGTATTTT.